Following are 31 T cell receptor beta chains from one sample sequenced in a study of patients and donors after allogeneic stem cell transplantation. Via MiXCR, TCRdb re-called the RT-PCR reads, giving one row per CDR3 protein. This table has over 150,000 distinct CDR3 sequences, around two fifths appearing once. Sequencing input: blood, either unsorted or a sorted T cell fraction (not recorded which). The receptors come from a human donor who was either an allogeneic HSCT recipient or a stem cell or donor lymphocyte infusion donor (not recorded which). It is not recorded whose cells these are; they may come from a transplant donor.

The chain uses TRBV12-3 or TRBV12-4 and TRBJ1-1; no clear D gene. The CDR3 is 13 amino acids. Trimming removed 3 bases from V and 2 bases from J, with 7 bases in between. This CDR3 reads CASSLTENTEAFF. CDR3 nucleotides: TGTGCCAGCAGTTTGACCGAAAACACTGAAGCTTTCTTT.

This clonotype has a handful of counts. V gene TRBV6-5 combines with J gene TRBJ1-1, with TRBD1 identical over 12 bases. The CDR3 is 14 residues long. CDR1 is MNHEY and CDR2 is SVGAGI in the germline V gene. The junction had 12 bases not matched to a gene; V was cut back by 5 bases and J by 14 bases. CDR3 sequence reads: CASSPGQGALRSFF. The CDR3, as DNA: TGTGCCAGCAGTCCGGGACAGGGGGCCCTGAGGTCCTTCTTT.

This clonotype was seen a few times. The CDR3 DNA follows: TGCAGCGTCGCGAACCAGGGGTCTGGCTACACCTTC. Encoded protein: CSVANQGSGYTF. The chain uses TRBV29-1 and TRBJ1-2, with a tentative D call TRBD1 (6 bases). V was shortened by 6 bases and J by 7 bases, with 15 bases between the two germline ends. The CDR3 runs 12 residues. Germline assignment: CDR1 SQVTM and CDR2 ANQGSEA.

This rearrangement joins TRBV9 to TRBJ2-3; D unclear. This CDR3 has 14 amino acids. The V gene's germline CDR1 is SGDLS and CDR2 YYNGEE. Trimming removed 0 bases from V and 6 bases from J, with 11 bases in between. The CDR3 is CASSVVGPPDTQYF. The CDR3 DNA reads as TGTGCCAGCAGCGTAGTGGGCCCCCCCGATACGCAGTATTTT.

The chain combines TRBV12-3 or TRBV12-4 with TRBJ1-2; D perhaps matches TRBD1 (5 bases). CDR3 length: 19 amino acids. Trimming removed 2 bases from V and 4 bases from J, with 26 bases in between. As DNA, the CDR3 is TGTGCCAGCAGTTTAAGGATGTTGGGCCAGCAGGGATCCACCTATGGCTACACCTTC. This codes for CASSLRMLGQQGSTYGYTF.

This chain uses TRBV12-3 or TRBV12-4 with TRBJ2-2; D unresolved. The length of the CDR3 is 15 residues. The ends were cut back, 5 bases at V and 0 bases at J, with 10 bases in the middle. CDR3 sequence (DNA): TGTGCCAGCAGTCCTCGAACAGCGAACACCGGGGAGCTGTTTTTT. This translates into CASSPRTANTGELFF.

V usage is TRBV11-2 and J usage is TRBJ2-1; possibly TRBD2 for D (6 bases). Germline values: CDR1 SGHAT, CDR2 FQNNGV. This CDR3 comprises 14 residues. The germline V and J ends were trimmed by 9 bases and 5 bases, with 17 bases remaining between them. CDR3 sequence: CARPGDPPDNEQFF. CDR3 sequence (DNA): TGTGCCAGGCCGGGGGACCCCCCGGACAATGAGCAGTTCTTC.

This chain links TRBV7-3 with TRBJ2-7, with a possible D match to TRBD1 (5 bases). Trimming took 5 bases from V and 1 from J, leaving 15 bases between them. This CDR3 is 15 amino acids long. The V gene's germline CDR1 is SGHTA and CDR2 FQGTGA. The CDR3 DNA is TGTGCCAGCAGCCCATTCGGGCAGGGATCCTACGAGCAGTACTTC. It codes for CASSPFGQGSYEQYF.

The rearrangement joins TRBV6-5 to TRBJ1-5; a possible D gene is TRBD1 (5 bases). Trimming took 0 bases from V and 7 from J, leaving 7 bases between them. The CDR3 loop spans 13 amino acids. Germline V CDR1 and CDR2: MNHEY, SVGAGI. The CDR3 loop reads CASSYSEGQPQHF. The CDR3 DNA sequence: TGTGCCAGCAGTTACTCGGAGGGGCAGCCCCAGCATTTT.

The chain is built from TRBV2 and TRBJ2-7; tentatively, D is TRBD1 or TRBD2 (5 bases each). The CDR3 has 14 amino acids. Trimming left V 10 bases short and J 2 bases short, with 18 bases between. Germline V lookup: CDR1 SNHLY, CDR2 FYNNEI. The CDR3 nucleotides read TGTGCCAACACCGAGGGGAGTGGGGCCTACGAGCAGTACTTC. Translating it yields CANTEGSGAYEQYF.

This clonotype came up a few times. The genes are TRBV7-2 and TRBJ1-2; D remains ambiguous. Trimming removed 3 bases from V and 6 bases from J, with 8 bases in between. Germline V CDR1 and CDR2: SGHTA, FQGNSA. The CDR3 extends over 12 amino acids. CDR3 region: CASSFTRDGYTF. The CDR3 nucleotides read TGTGCCAGCAGCTTTACAAGGGATGGCTACACCTTC.

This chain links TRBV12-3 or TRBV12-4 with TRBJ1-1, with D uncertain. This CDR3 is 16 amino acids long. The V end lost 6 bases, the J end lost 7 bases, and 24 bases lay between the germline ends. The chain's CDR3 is CASRPLPSLFGDEAFF. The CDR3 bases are TGTGCCAGCAGACCCCTTCCGTCGCTATTTGGGGATGAAGCTTTCTTT.

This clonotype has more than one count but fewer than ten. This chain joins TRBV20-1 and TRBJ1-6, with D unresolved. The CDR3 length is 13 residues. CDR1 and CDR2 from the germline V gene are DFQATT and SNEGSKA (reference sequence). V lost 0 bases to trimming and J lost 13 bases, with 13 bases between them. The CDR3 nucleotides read TGCAGTGCTAGAGATCCCGGACCCCGTCCCCTCCACTTT. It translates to CSARDPGPRPLHF.

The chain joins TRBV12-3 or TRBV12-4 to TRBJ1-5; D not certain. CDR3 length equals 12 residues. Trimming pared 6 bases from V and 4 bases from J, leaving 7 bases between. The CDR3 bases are TGTGCCAGCAGAGGGCCGAATCAGCCCCAGCATTTT. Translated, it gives CASRGPNQPQHF.

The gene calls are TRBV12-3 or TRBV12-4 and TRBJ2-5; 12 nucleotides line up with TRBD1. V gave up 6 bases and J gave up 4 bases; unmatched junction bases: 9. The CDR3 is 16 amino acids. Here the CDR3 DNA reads TGTGCCAGCAGCTCAACACCGGGACAGGGGGCAGAGACCCAGTACTTC. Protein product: CASSSTPGQGAETQYF.

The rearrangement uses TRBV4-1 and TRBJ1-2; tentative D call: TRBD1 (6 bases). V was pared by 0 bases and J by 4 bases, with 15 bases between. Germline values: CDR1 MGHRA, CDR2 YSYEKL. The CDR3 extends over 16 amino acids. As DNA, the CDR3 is TGCGCCAGCAGCCAAGATCCGTCAGGGGAACCCTATGGCTACACCTTC. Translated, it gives CASSQDPSGEPYGYTF.

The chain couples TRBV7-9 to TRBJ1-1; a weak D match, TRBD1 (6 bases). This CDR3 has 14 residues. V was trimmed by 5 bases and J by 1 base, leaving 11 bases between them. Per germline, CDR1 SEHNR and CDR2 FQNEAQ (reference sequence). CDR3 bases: TGTGCCAGCAGCCCGGACAGATCGAACACTGAAGCTTTCTTT. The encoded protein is CASSPDRSNTEAFF.

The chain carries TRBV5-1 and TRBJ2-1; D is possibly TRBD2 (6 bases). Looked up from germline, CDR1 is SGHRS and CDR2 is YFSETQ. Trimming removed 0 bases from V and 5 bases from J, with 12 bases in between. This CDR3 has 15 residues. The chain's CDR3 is CASSLVSSAHNEQFF. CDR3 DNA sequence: TGCGCCAGCAGCTTGGTATCTAGCGCCCACAATGAGCAGTTCTTC.

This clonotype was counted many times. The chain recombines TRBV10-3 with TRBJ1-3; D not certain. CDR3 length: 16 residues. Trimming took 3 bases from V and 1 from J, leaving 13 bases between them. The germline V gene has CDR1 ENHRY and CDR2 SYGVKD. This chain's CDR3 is CAISERPANSGNTIYF. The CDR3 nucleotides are TGTGCCATCAGTGAACGGCCTGCGAATTCTGGAAACACCATATATTTT.

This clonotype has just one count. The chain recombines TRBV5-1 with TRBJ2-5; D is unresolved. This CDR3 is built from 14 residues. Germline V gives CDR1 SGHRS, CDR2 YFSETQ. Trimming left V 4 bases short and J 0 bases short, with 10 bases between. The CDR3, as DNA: TGCGCCAGCAGCGCCGTAAATTACCAAGAGACCCAGTACTTC. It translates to CASSAVNYQETQYF.

Written as DNA, the CDR3 is TGTGCCACCCTCGAAGGGGGGGCAGCAGGAAACACCATATATTTT. Amino acids: CATLEGGAAGNTIYF. This chain joins TRBV2 and TRBJ1-3; D perhaps matches TRBD1 (6 bases). The V and J ends lost 10 bases and 4 bases respectively, with 20 bases between them. CDR1 is SNHLY and CDR2 is FYNNEI in the germline V gene. The CDR3 loop spans 15 amino acids. Filled out from reference TRBV2 and TRBJ1-3, the complete variable domain reads EPEVTQTPSHQVTQMGQEVILRCVPISNHLYFYWYRQILGQKVEFLVSFYNNEISEKSEIFDDQFSVERPDGSNFTLKIRSTKLEDSAMYFCATLEGGAAGNTIYFGEGSWLTVV.

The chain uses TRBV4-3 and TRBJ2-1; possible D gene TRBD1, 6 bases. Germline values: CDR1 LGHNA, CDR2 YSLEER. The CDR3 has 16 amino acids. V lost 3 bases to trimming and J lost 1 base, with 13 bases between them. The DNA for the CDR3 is TGCGCCAGCAGCCATCAGCCCGGGACATCCTACAATGAGCAGTTCTTC. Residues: CASSHQPGTSYNEQFF.

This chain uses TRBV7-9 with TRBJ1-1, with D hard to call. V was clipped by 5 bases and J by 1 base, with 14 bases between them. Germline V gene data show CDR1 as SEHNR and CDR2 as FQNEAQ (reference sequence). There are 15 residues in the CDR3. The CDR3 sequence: CASSPGWSGNTEAFF. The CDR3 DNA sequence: TGTGCCAGCAGCCCTGGGTGGAGCGGGAACACTGAAGCTTTCTTT.

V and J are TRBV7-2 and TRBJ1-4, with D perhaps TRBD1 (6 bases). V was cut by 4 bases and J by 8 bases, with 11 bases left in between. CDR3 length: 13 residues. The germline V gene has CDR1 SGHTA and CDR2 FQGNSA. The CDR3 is CASSSGGGEKLFF. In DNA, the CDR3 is TGTGCCAGCAGCTCTGGGGGCGGCGAAAAACTGTTTTTT.

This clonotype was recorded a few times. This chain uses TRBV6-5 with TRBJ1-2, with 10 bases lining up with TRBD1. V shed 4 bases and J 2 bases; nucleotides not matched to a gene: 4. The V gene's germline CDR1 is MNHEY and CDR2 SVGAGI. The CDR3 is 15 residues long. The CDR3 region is CASSSPGQGNYGYTF. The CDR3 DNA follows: TGTGCCAGCAGTTCTCCGGGACAGGGGAACTATGGCTACACCTTC.

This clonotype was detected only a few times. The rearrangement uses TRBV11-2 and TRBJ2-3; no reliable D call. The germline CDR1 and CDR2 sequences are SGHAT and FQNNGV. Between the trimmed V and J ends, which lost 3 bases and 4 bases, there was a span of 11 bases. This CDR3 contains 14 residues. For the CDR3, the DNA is TGTGCCAGCAGCTTGCCTTTTGGCCCAGATACGCAGTATTTT. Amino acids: CASSLPFGPDTQYF. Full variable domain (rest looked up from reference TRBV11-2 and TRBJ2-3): EAGVAQSPRYKIIEKRQSVAFWCNPISGHATLYWYQQILGQGPKLLIQFQNNGVVDDSQLPKDRFSAERLKGVDSTLKIQPAKLEDSAVYLCASSLPFGPDTQYFGPGTRLTVL.

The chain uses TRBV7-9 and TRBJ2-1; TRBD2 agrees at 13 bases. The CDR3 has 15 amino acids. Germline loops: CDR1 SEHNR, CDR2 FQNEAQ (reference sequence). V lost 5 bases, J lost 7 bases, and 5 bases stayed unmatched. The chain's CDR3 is CASSPGTSGMNEQFF. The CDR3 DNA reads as TGTGCCAGCAGCCCCGGGACTAGCGGGATGAATGAGCAGTTCTTC.

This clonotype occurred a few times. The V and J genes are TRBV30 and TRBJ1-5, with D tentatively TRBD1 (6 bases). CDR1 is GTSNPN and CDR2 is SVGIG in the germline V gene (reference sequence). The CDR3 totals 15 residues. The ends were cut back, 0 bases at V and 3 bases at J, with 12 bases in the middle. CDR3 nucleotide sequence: TGTGCCTGGAGTGTAGGAGGGGGGAACAATCAGCCCCAGCATTTT. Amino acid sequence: CAWSVGGGNNQPQHF.

CDR3 bases: TGTGCCAGCATCTTCCGGGACAGGGTCAACAATGAGCAGTTCTTC. This sequence encodes CASIFRDRVNNEQFF. V gene TRBV12-3 or TRBV12-4 combines with J gene TRBJ2-1; 9 bases are shared with TRBD1. J gave up 5 bases and V 7 bases, and 9 bases lay outside the gene matches. This CDR3 region has 15 residues.

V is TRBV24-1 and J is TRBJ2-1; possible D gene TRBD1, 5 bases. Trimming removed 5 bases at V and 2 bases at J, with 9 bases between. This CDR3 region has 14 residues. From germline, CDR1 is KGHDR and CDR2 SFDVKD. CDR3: CATSGQGTYNEQFF. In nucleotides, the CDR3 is TGTGCCACCAGTGGCCAGGGTACCTACAATGAGCAGTTCTTC.

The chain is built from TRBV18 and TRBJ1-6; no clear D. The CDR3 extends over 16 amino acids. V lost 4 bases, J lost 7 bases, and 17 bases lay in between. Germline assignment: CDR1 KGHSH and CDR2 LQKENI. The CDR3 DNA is TGTGCCAGCTCACACCCAGATAGCCCTCCCAATTCACCCCTCCACTTT. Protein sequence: CASSHPDSPPNSPLHF.